These 24 T cell receptor beta chains were sequenced from one sample in a study of T cells after yellow fever vaccination. Each CDR3 protein gets one entry after TCRdb re-called the 5' RACE reads with MiXCR. The sample has just under 600,000 distinct CDR3 sequences; roughly 14% are singletons. Sequenced here: PBMCs, sampled on the day of the yellow fever booster vaccination. The source of these receptors is a man aged 30 to 45 who received the YFV17D yellow fever vaccine.

In its sample, this clonotype was seen many times. The chain couples TRBV20-1 to TRBJ2-1, with 8 bases identical to TRBD1. With 6 bases clipped from V and 3 bases from J, the junction kept 7 bases outside the gene matches. This CDR3 is 14 amino acids long. Germline V gene data show CDR1 as DFQATT and CDR2 as SNEGSKA (reference sequence). The CDR3 nucleotides read TGCAGTGCGCCCGGACAGGGTGACTACAATGAGCAGTTCTTC. As protein: CSAPGQGDYNEQFF.

This clonotype was seen more than once but under ten times. This chain links TRBV6-5 with TRBJ2-1; TRBD1 or TRBD2 may be the D gene (6 bases each). Trimming removed 0 bases from V and 6 bases from J, with 15 bases in between. Germline V gene sequence: CDR1 MNHEY, CDR2 SVGAGI. The CDR3 runs to 16 residues. CDR3 sequence reads: CASSYSSRGVSNEQFF. As DNA, the CDR3 is TGTGCCAGCAGTTACTCGAGTAGGGGGGTTTCCAATGAGCAGTTCTTC.

This clonotype was seen a handful of times. The chain combines TRBV5-1 with TRBJ2-5, with D possibly TRBD2 on 5 matching bases. The germline V and J ends were trimmed by 2 bases and 1 base, with 12 bases remaining between them. Germline loops: CDR1 SGHRS, CDR2 YFSETQ. This CDR3 is 15 amino acids long. CDR3 DNA sequence: TGCGCCAGCAGCTTTTCGTGGGAGACCCAAGAGACCCAGTACTTC. Translation: CASSFSWETQETQYF.

CDR3 sequence (DNA): TGTGCCAGCAGCCCCCGGAGCGGGGGAGAGGAAAAACTGTTTTTT. Translated: CASSPRSGGEEKLFF. V is TRBV7-2 and J is TRBJ1-4, with D possibly TRBD1 on 5 matching bases. With 5 bases removed from V and 8 bases from J, the gap between germline ends came to 18 bases. Germline CDR1 SGHTA, CDR2 FQGNSA. This CDR3 contains 15 residues. Looking up the rest from reference TRBV7-2 and TRBJ1-4 gives the full variable domain: GAGVSQSPSNKVTEKGKDVELRCDPISGHTALYWYRQSLGQGLEFLIYFQGNSAPDKSGLPSDRFSAERTGGSVSTLTIQRTQQEDSAVYLCASSPRSGGEEKLFFGSGTQLSVL.

The chain employs TRBV4-3 and TRBJ2-5, with D uncertain. The germline V and J ends were trimmed by 4 bases and 5 bases, with 11 bases remaining between them. Germline V gives CDR1 LGHNA, CDR2 YSLEER. The CDR3 runs 13 residues. CDR3 nucleotides: TGCGCCAGCAGCCGAGCCCCCGGGGAGACCCAGTACTTC. Translation: CASSRAPGETQYF.

This chain uses TRBV5-6 with TRBJ2-4; either TRBD1 or TRBD2 may supply D (6 bases each). The V gene's germline CDR1 is SGHDT and CDR2 YYEEEE. V was pared by 2 bases and J by 4 bases, with 13 bases between. The CDR3 length is 15 residues. CDR3 in DNA: TGTGCCAGCAGCTTTCGGGGGCCTACGAAAAACATTCAGTACTTC. As protein: CASSFRGPTKNIQYF.

The chain carries TRBV29-1 and TRBJ2-5; TRBD2 matches at 7 bases. V shed 4 bases and J 3 bases; nucleotides not matched to a gene: 8. Germline V CDR1 and CDR2: SQVTM, ANQGSEA. The CDR3 consists of 14 residues. The CDR3 region has the DNA TGCAGCGTTGCAGGGAGCGCGGGGGAAGAGACCCAGTACTTC. The encoded protein is CSVAGSAGEETQYF. The full variable domain, completed using reference TRBV29-1 and TRBJ2-5, is SAVISQKPSRDICQRGTSLTIQCQVDSQVTMMFWYRQQPGQSLTLIATANQGSEATYESGFVIDKFPISRPNLTFSTLTVSNMSPEDSSIYLCSVAGSAGEETQYFGPGTRLLVL.

This clonotype was counted only a few times. The chain has TRBV15 and TRBJ2-7; 13 bases line up with TRBD2. Germline lookup yields CDR1 LNHNV and CDR2 YYDKDF (reference sequence). The J segment lost 3 bases and the V segment lost 2 bases, leaving 1 base of the junction unmatched. The CDR3 has 15 residues. The CDR3 protein is CATSRRTSGSYEQYF. The CDR3 nucleotides are TGTGCCACCAGCAGAAGGACTAGCGGGAGCTACGAGCAGTACTTC.

DNA for the CDR3: TGTGCCAGCGGGCCTAGCGGGAGCTTATACAATGAGCAGTTCTTC. This gives the protein CASGPSGSLYNEQFF. The V gene is TRBV7-8, the J gene TRBJ2-1, with TRBD2 matching over 10 bases. The V gene end was trimmed by 8 bases and the J gene end by 4 bases; junction bases not matched to a gene: 8. CDR3 length: 15 residues. Germline V gives CDR1 SGHVS, CDR2 FQNEAQ.

This clonotype was detected ten times or more. The rearrangement joins TRBV19 to TRBJ2-1; 7 bases agree with TRBD2. The V and J ends lost 1 base and 8 bases, in that order; junction bases with no gene match: 8. Germline CDR1 and CDR2: LNHDA and SQIVND (reference sequence). The CDR3 is made up of 15 amino acids. The CDR3 reads CASSIVGGSGYEQFF. The DNA of the CDR3 is TGTGCCAGTAGTATAGTTGGCGGGAGTGGCTATGAGCAGTTCTTC.

Only a few counts were recorded for this clonotype. The rearrangement joins TRBV6-5 to TRBJ2-1, with 8 positions matching TRBD1. Looked up from germline, CDR1 is MNHEY and CDR2 is SVGAGI. The CDR3 has 12 amino acids. Trimming cost V 5 bases and J 7 bases; bases outside gene matches: 1. In DNA form, the CDR3 reads TGTGCCAGCAGTGGACAGGGTAATGAGCAGTTCTTC. Protein: CASSGQGNEQFF.

The chain links TRBV11-2 to TRBJ2-3, with TRBD2 matching 10 bases. This CDR3 has 15 amino acids. Germline CDR1 SGHAT, CDR2 FQNNGV. With V trimmed by 2 bases and J by 9 bases, 8 bases remained unmatched. In DNA form, the CDR3 reads TGTGCCAGCAGCTTAAGCCGGACTAGCGGTCTCACGCAGTATTTT. It is translated as CASSLSRTSGLTQYF.

Ten or more counts support this clonotype. The genes are TRBV18 and TRBJ2-7; weak D call: TRBD2 (6 bases). Trimming shortened V by 3 bases and J by 1 base, and 16 bases separated the two germline ends. The germline CDR1 and CDR2 sequences are KGHSH and LQKENI. The CDR3 length is 16 residues. The CDR3 nucleotides are TGTGCCAGCTCACCGCTGGAGGGCCTGGAGTCCTACGAGCAGTACTTC. Protein: CASSPLEGLESYEQYF.

Only a few counts were recorded for this clonotype. V usage is TRBV19 and J usage is TRBJ2-7; D gene ambiguous. Germline V lookup: CDR1 LNHDA, CDR2 SQIVND (reference sequence). Trimming took 1 base from V and 6 from J, leaving 10 bases between them. The CDR3 extends over 13 amino acids. The CDR3 region has the DNA TGTGCCAGTAGTATAGGGGCGGAAGGCGAGCAGTACTTC. Its translation: CASSIGAEGEQYF.

The chain couples TRBV7-8 to TRBJ2-3, with a weak D call TRBD2 (7 bases). The germline V gene has CDR1 SGHVS and CDR2 FQNEAQ. The ends were cut back, 6 bases at V and 2 bases at J, with 15 bases in the middle. This CDR3 spans 15 amino acids. CDR3 region: CASRRKRDNTDTQYF. In DNA form, the CDR3 reads TGTGCCAGCAGGCGTAAGCGGGACAACACAGATACGCAGTATTTT.

This clonotype has only a few counts. The CDR3 nucleotides read TGTGCCGCAGCGAGCGGGAGGATGGACGAGCAGTACTTC. Amino acid sequence: CAAASGRMDEQYF. J is TRBJ2-7 and V is TRBV6-1; TRBD2 matches 9 bases. Germline CDR1 MNHNS, CDR2 SASEGT. The CDR3 contains 13 residues. The trim removed 11 bases at V and 5 bases at J, leaving 10 bases unmatched.

The chain carries TRBV20-1 and TRBJ2-3; 12 positions agree with TRBD2. Germline assignment: CDR1 DFQATT and CDR2 SNEGSKA (reference sequence). This CDR3 has 16 residues. After removal of 4 bases from V and 0 bases from J, the junction contained 5 bases not matched to a gene. For the CDR3, the DNA is TGCAGTGCTAAGGGGACTAGCGGGCGAAGCACAGATACGCAGTATTTT. This translates into CSAKGTSGRSTDTQYF.

In this sample, this clonotype turned up a few times. The J gene is TRBJ1-4, the V gene TRBV15; 7 nucleotides line up with TRBD1. The CDR3 sequence is 14 residues long. Germline values: CDR1 LNHNV, CDR2 YYDKDF (reference sequence). The V segment lost 5 bases and the J segment 7 bases; nucleotides outside the gene matches: 7. CDR3 amino acids: CATSGRGFGEKLFF. CDR3 sequence (DNA): TGTGCCACCAGCGGCAGGGGGTTTGGTGAAAAACTGTTTTTT.

The chain is built from TRBV11-2 and TRBJ2-5, with 15 bases identical to TRBD2. This CDR3 contains 17 residues. Per germline, CDR1 SGHAT and CDR2 FQNNGV. V trimming: 2 bases; J trimming: 5 bases; junction bases outside the gene matches: 6. The DNA for the CDR3 is TGTGCCAGCAGCTTATATCCAGGACTAGCGGGAGGGGAGACCCAGTACTTC. Translated, it gives CASSLYPGLAGGETQYF.

Here the CDR3 reads CSAREDSGSDPYEQYF. For the CDR3, the DNA is TGCAGTGCTAGAGAGGATAGCGGGAGCGACCCCTACGAGCAGTACTTC. The chain has TRBV20-1 and TRBJ2-7; 9 bases match TRBD2. This CDR3 is 16 amino acids long. Losses at the gene ends were 0 bases for V and 2 bases for J; bases not matched to a gene: 8. The V gene's germline CDR1 is DFQATT and CDR2 SNEGSKA (reference sequence).

The sample holds a few counts of this clonotype. This chain uses TRBV4-1 with TRBJ1-5; 10 nucleotides match TRBD1. Trimming removed 2 bases from V and 2 bases from J; junction bases left unmatched: 3. The CDR3 spans 16 residues. Germline lookup yields CDR1 MGHRA and CDR2 YSYEKL. The CDR3 DNA reads TGCGCCAGCAGCCAACCCGGGACAGGGGGCAATCAGCCCCAGCATTTT. This gives the protein CASSQPGTGGNQPQHF.

This clonotype was counted only a few times. This chain links TRBV6-2 or TRBV6-3 with TRBJ2-1; D gene uncertain. This CDR3 region has 13 residues. Trimming removed 6 bases at V and 4 bases at J, with 10 bases between. CDR1 is MNHEY, CDR2 SVGEGT, per germline. CDR3 region: CASSTDVYNEQFF. CDR3 DNA: TGTGCCAGCAGCACCGATGTATACAATGAGCAGTTCTTC.

The chain has TRBV6-1 and TRBJ2-5; 13 bases are shared with TRBD2. The germline V gene has CDR1 MNHNS and CDR2 SASEGT. The CDR3 runs 17 residues. V lost 6 bases to trimming and J lost 4 bases; unmatched junction nucleotides: 11. In DNA form, the CDR3 reads TGTGCCAGCAGGGGGGGTGAGAGACTAGCGGGAGGAGAGACCCAGTACTTC. Protein sequence: CASRGGERLAGGETQYF.

A note on this clonotype: This may arise from a read error, as a much more abundant clone is one base away. This chain uses TRBV12-3 or TRBV12-4 with TRBJ2-5; no clear D gene. The CDR3 extends over 15 amino acids. The CDR3 loop is CASRLVQVLGETQYF. The CDR3 nucleotides read TGTGCCAGCAGATTAGTCCAGGTCCTGGGAGAGACCCAGTACTTC.